This T cell receptor beta chain emerged from a study of blood T cell repertoires in COVID-19. Study at large: Sites across the United States, Italy and Spain contributed samples from acute and convalescent COVID-19.

Source study methods: How many nucleated cells were present was estimated from reference gene primer amplification. Only in-frame clones appear in the TCRdb table, and some are missing; sequencing was by immunoSEQ multiplex PCR. V, J and clone size are taken as reported in that table, and D and trimming were inferred from the DNA itself. The sample lists under 200,000 clones, roughly four fifths occurring once. CDR1 and CDR2 (germline): SGHVS, FQNEAQ. The CDR3 length is 14 residues. The V end lost 5 bases, the J end lost 0 bases, and 11 bases lay between the germline ends. J is TRBJ2-7 and V is TRBV7-8; D remains unclear. This TCR came from a middle-aged woman with acute or convalescent COVID-19. The sequencing input was peripheral blood. This chain's CDR3 is CASSTRVFSYEQYF. In DNA form, the CDR3 reads TGTGCCAGCAGCACCCGGGTCTTCTCCTACGAGCAGTACTTC.